These 22 T cell receptor beta chains originate from one sample sequenced in a study of control samples from healthy donors and cancer patients. Data came from immunoSEQ multiplex PCR; TCRdb stores just in-frame clones and leaves some out. The sample includes 400,000 to 500,000 clones, over 75% of them seen just once. Sequencing used PBMCs. The receptors derive from a man aged 35-49 years with head and neck cancer.

This clone came up once. The chain is built from TRBV7-2 and TRBJ2-1, with TRBD1 matching 8 bases. Unmatched junction bases numbered 9, after V lost 2 bases and J lost 0 bases. The CDR3 runs to 18 residues. CDR1 is SGHTA, CDR2 FQGNSA, per germline. The CDR3 protein is CASSLTTGGIGSYNEQFF. CDR3 nucleotide sequence: TGTGCCAGCAGCTTAACCACAGGGGGGATTGGCTCCTACAATGAGCAGTTCTTC.

The chain joins TRBV27 to TRBJ2-7, with 9 bases that match TRBD2. Looked up from germline, CDR1 is MNHEY and CDR2 is SMNVEV (reference sequence). This CDR3 spans 14 amino acids. After removal of 5 bases from V and 7 bases from J, the junction contained 9 bases not matched to a gene. CDR3 in amino acids: CASSATSGRWEQYF. CDR3 bases: TGTGCCAGCAGTGCGACTAGCGGTCGGTGGGAGCAGTACTTC.

This chain uses TRBV25-1 with TRBJ1-1; D possibly corresponds to TRBD1 (5 bases). The length of the CDR3 is 15 residues. CDR1 and CDR2 (germline): MGHDK, SYGVNS. The V gene lost 8 bases and the J gene lost 6 bases, with 22 bases spanning the gap. CDR3 in DNA: TGTGCCAGCCGCCCGCCGGGGCAGGATAATGCTGAAGCTTTCTTT. Its translation: CASRPPGQDNAEAFF.

This chain's CDR3 is CASSPVGDNEQFF. The DNA of the CDR3 is TGTGCCAGCAGCCCCGTGGGGGACAATGAGCAGTTCTTC. J is TRBJ2-1 and V is TRBV2; D may be TRBD1 or TRBD2 (5 bases each). V lost 6 bases, J lost 5 bases, and 11 bases lay in between. CDR3 size: 13 residues. The germline CDR1 and CDR2 sequences are SNHLY and FYNNEI.

This chain uses TRBV30 with TRBJ1-5; TRBD1 might be the D (5 bases). This CDR3 comprises 15 residues. The V gene's germline CDR1 is GTSNPN and CDR2 SVGIG (reference sequence). The V gene lost 5 bases and the J gene lost 2 bases, with 16 bases spanning the gap. The CDR3 bases are TGTGCCTGGGGGGACTTGGGGGTGGGCAATCAGCCCCAGCATTTT. Amino acid sequence: CAWGDLGVGNQPQHF.

Turning to this clone: Other DNA sequences in this specimen translate into the identical CDR3. This chain uses TRBV12-3 or TRBV12-4 with TRBJ2-5, with D possibly TRBD2 on 6 matching bases. The CDR3 covers 13 residues. The V gene lost 3 bases and the J gene lost 5 bases, with 10 bases spanning the gap. The CDR3 sequence is CASSFGGGETQYF. Written as DNA, the CDR3 is TGTGCCAGCAGTTTTGGGGGAGGTGAGACCCAGTACTTC.

This chain uses TRBV7-2 with TRBJ2-2; the D call may be TRBD1 or TRBD2 (5 bases each). The length of the CDR3 is 14 residues. Trimming removed 4 bases at V and 6 bases at J, with 12 bases between. Per germline, CDR1 SGHTA and CDR2 FQGNSA. The CDR3 is CASSWGRAAGELFF. DNA for the CDR3: TGTGCCAGCAGCTGGGGGAGAGCGGCCGGGGAGCTGTTTTTT.

V is TRBV20-1 and J is TRBJ2-5, with a tentative D call TRBD2 (6 bases). V dropped 6 bases and J dropped 7 bases, with 12 bases sitting between them. Germline lookup yields CDR1 DFQATT and CDR2 SNEGSKA (reference sequence). The CDR3 totals 11 residues. CDR3 DNA: TGCAGTGCAACCGACGGGGGGACCCAGTACTTC. Translated: CSATDGGTQYF.

This clone was observed once. This rearrangement joins TRBV27 to TRBJ1-6; weak D call: TRBD1 (5 bases). Germline assignment: CDR1 MNHEY and CDR2 SMNVEV (reference sequence). With 6 bases removed from V and 5 bases from J, the gap between germline ends came to 20 bases. CDR3 length equals 17 residues. CDR3 DNA: TGTGCCAGCAGCCGGAGGGTAGGGGAGGGCAATAATTCACCCCTCCACTTT. It translates to CASSRRVGEGNNSPLHF.

The chain recombines TRBV5-8 with TRBJ1-5, with D perhaps TRBD1 (5 bases). Trimming removed 3 bases from V and 4 bases from J, with 8 bases in between. The V gene's germline CDR1 is SGHTS and CDR2 YDEGEE. CDR3 length: 13 residues. The CDR3 bases are TGTGCCAGCAGCTACAACAGGAATCAGCCCCAGCATTTT. Its translation: CASSYNRNQPQHF. Based on the CDR3 plus reference TRBV5-8 and TRBJ1-5, the full variable domain is EAGVTQSPTHLIKTRGQQATLRCSPISGHTSVYWYQQALGLGLQFLLWYDEGEERNRGNFPPRFSGRQFPNYSSELNVNALELEDSALYLCASSYNRNQPQHFGDGTRLSIL.

This rearrangement joins TRBV30 to TRBJ1-2; no clear D. Looked up from germline, CDR1 is GTSNPN and CDR2 is SVGIG (reference sequence). This CDR3 has 12 amino acids. Trimming stripped 5 bases from V and 0 bases from J, with 7 bases between. CDR3 nucleotide sequence: TGTGCCTGGGATGCCACTAACTATGGCTACACCTTC. Protein product: CAWDATNYGYTF.

CDR3 protein: CASSFPSGVIDEQYF. The DNA of the CDR3 is TGTGCCAGCAGCTTTCCTAGCGGGGTTATCGACGAGCAGTACTTC. This rearrangement joins TRBV5-6 to TRBJ2-7; 9 bases align to TRBD2. There are 15 residues in the CDR3. The germline V gene encodes CDR1 SGHDT and CDR2 YYEEEE. Trimming took 2 bases from V and 5 from J; bases not matched to a gene: 8.

V usage is TRBV7-6 and J usage is TRBJ2-1, with 12 bases lining up with TRBD1. Germline V gene data show CDR1 as SGHVS and CDR2 as FNYEAQ. The CDR3 is 21 amino acids. J gave up 3 bases and V 5 bases, and 20 bases lay outside the gene matches. In DNA form, the CDR3 reads TGTGCCAGCAGCCCCAACTCCGGGACAGGGGGCGCACGTCAAAACTACAATGAGCAGTTCTTC. This encodes CASSPNSGTGGARQNYNEQFF.

This sequence joins TRBV6-5 and TRBJ1-6; 11 bases agree with TRBD1. CDR3 length: 16 amino acids. The germline V gene encodes CDR1 MNHEY and CDR2 SVGAGI. After removal of 4 bases from V and 8 bases from J, the junction contained 7 bases not matched to a gene. DNA of the CDR3: TGTGCCAGCAGTTCCTTGGACAGGGGGCTTGATTCACCCCTCCACTTT. Translation gives CASSSLDRGLDSPLHF.

V and J are TRBV19 and TRBJ1-6, with no clear D. CDR3 length: 16 residues. Germline assignment: CDR1 LNHDA and CDR2 SQIVND (reference sequence). V shed 4 bases and J shed 0 bases, with 10 bases lying between them. CDR3 nucleotides: TGTGCCAGTAGTACGTCTGGGAGCTCCTATAATTCACCCCTCCACTTT. Amino acids: CASSTSGSSYNSPLHF.

V usage is TRBV6-1 and J usage is TRBJ2-2; D might be TRBD1 (6 bases). Germline CDR1 MNHNS, CDR2 SASEGT. The V end lost 2 bases, the J end lost 2 bases, and 9 bases lay between the germline ends. CDR3 size: 15 residues. The CDR3 loop is CASSELQGNTGELFF. The CDR3 DNA reads TGTGCCAGCAGTGAACTACAGGGTAACACCGGGGAGCTGTTTTTT.

V gene TRBV5-4 combines with J gene TRBJ2-3; 12 bases line up with TRBD2. The germline V gene encodes CDR1 SGHNT and CDR2 YYREEE (reference sequence). The CDR3 is 16 amino acids. Trimming at V came to 0 bases and at J to 6 bases, leaving 5 bases not matched to a gene. DNA of the CDR3: TGTGCCAGCAGCTTGGTTCCTAGCGGGAGGGGGGATACGCAGTATTTT. This gives the protein CASSLVPSGRGDTQYF.

The chain links TRBV9 to TRBJ2-7; tentative D call: TRBD2 (5 bases). This CDR3 region has 16 residues. V was trimmed by 4 bases and J by 5 bases, leaving 22 bases between them. Germline values: CDR1 SGDLS, CDR2 YYNGEE. Written as DNA, the CDR3 is TGTGCCAGCAGCACGCTGGGGAGCGGAGGACTCGACGAGCAGTACTTC. Amino acids: CASSTLGSGGLDEQYF.

This sequence joins TRBV7-8 and TRBJ1-2; 7 bases agree with TRBD1. The germline gives CDR1 SGHVS, CDR2 FQNEAQ. The CDR3 contains 14 residues. The junction had 8 bases not matched to a gene; V was cut back by 2 bases and J by 8 bases. CDR3 nucleotide sequence: TGTGCCAGCAGCTTATCGACAGGGAGCCGGGGCTACACCTTC. It specifies CASSLSTGSRGYTF. The variable domain in full, completed from reference TRBV7-8 and TRBJ1-2, reads GAGVSQSPRYKVAKRGQDVALRCDPISGHVSLFWYQQALGQGPEFLTYFQNEAQLDKSGLPSDRFFAERPEGSVSTLKIQRTQQEDSAVYLCASSLSTGSRGYTFGSGTRLTVV.

The chain has TRBV28 and TRBJ1-4, with D tentatively TRBD1 (5 bases). The CDR3 extends over 13 amino acids. Germline values: CDR1 MDHEN, CDR2 SYDVKM. Trimming cost V 2 bases and J 12 bases, with 13 bases left between them. CDR3: CASSLHQGRELFF. CDR3 DNA: TGTGCCAGCAGTTTACATCAGGGTAGGGAACTGTTTTTT.

Regarding this clone: Other DNA sequences in the sample encode the same CDR3. The chain has TRBV9 and TRBJ2-7; tentatively, D is TRBD2 (6 bases). Trimming took off 2 bases at V and 3 bases at J, with 9 bases between the two ends. The length of the CDR3 is 13 residues. The germline V gene encodes CDR1 SGDLS and CDR2 YYNGEE. The CDR3 loop is CASSVETSYEQYF. The CDR3 region has the DNA TGTGCCAGCAGCGTTGAGACTAGCTACGAGCAGTACTTC.

The rearrangement joins TRBV18 to TRBJ2-7; TRBD2 aligns across 11 bases. This CDR3 has 18 residues. J lost 4 bases, V lost 6 bases, and 17 bases had no gene match. Germline CDR1 and CDR2: KGHSH and LQKENI. CDR3 bases: TGTGCCAGCTCGCAAGGCACTAGCGGGAGAGCTGAGGTGTACGAGCAGTACTTC. It yields the protein CASSQGTSGRAEVYEQYF.